This TCR beta chain was found in a study of blood T cell repertoires in COVID-19. Study-level background: Both acute and convalescent COVID-19 samples were obtained from the United States, Italy and Spain. T cells, B-cell-depleted T cells, or PBMCs provided the cDNA or gDNA that served as material.

Authors' processing steps: Nucleated cell number was recorded as an estimate derived from reference gene primer amplification. Libraries were prepared by immunoSEQ multiplex PCR; TCRdb keeps only in-frame clonotypes and omits some of them. The V and J calls and clone size come from that table; D and trimming were worked out from the DNA. The data hold around 30,000 clones, with approximately 80% observed a single time. V trimming: 1 base; J trimming: 4 bases; junction bases outside the gene matches: 6. Per germline, CDR1 SQVTM and CDR2 ANQGSEA. The CDR3 runs to 14 residues. Sequenced: peripheral blood. V is TRBV29-1 and J is TRBJ2-7; 8 bases line up with TRBD2. The clonotype comes from a human donor in a cohort sampled during active COVID-19. CDR3 bases: TGCAGCGTTGAAGTCGGTAGCGGGAATTACGAGCAGTACTTC. It yields the protein CSVEVGSGNYEQYF.